The clone carrying this TCR beta chain was seen a handful of times. The data belong to a study of blood T cell repertoires in COVID-19. On the study more broadly: COVID-19 samples, acute and convalescent, were from the United States, Italy and Spain. From T cells, B-cell-depleted T cells, or PBMCs came the material, which was cDNA or gDNA.

V dropped 4 bases and J dropped 5 bases, with 9 bases sitting between them. CDR3 length equals 14 residues. Germline V CDR1 and CDR2: SEHNR, FQNEAQ (reference sequence). Source study methods: Estimation of nucleated cell counts was performed using reference gene primer amplification. The assay was immunoSEQ multiplex PCR, and TCRdb's table has in-frame clones only and misses some. V, J and clone size are taken as reported in that table, and D and trimming were inferred from the DNA itself. In the table there are 210,000 or so clones, 70% to 85% of which are singletons. Sample: peripheral blood. The chain uses TRBV7-9 and TRBJ1-6, with a weak D call TRBD1 (5 bases). The source is a man aged 50-60 years who had recovered from COVID-19. The CDR3 spells CASSSTVNNSPLHF. DNA of the CDR3: TGTGCCAGCAGCTCGACAGTTAATAATTCACCCCTCCACTTT.